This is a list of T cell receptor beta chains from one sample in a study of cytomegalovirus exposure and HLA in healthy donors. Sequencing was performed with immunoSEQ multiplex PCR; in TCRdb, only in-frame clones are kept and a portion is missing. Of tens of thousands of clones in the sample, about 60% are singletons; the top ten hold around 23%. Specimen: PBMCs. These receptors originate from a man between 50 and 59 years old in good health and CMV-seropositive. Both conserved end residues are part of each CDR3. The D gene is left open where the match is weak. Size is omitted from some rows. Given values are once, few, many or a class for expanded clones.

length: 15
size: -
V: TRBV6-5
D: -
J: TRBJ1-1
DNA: TGTGCCAGCAGTTACTCGAAAGGGGTGCGGAGTCGAGCTTTCTTT
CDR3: CASSYSKGVRSRAFF

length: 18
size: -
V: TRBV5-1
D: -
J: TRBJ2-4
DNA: TGCGCCAGCAGCTTGGGGCGAAGACAGGCTCTAGCCAAAAACATTCAGTACTTC
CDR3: CASSLGRRQALAKNIQYF

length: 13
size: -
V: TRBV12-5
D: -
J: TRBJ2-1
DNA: TGTGCTAGTGGTTTGGTACTAGTTAATGAGCAGTTCTTC
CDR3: CASGLVLVNEQFF

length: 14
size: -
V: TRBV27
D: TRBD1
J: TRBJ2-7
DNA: TGTGCCAGCAGTTTGGGACAGGGGGCGGTAGAGCAGTACTTC
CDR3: CASSLGQGAVEQYF

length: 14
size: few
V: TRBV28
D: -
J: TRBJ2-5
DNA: TGTGCCAGCAGTTTAGCGGGGAATGGGGAGACCCAGTACTTC
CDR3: CASSLAGNGETQYF

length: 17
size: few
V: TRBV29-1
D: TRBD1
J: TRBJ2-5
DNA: TGCAGCGTTGTCGCAATGTGGGACAGGGGATCCCGAGAGACCCAGTACTTC
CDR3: CSVVAMWDRGSRETQYF

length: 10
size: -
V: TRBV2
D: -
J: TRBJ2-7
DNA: TGTGCCAGCAGACGGGTCGAGCAGTACTTC
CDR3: CASRRVEQYF

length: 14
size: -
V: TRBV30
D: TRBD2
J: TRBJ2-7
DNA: TGTGCCTGGAGTACTAGCGGGAGGGCCACCGAGCAGTACTTC
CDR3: CAWSTSGRATEQYF

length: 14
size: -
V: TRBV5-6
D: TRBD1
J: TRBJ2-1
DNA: TGTGCCAGCAGCTTCGGGACAGCTTACAATGAGCAGTTCTTC
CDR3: CASSFGTAYNEQFF

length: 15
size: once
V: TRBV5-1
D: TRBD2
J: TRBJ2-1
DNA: TGCGCCAGCAGCTCTAGCGGGCCCTCCTACAATGAGCAGTTCTTC
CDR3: CASSSSGPSYNEQFF

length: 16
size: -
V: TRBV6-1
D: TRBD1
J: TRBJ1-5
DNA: TGTGCCAGCAGTGAAGTGGGACAGGGGGACAATCAGCCCCAGCATTTT
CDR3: CASSEVGQGDNQPQHF

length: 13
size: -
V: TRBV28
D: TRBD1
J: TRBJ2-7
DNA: TGTGCCAGCAGCCGACAGGGAACTAGGGAGCAGTACTTC
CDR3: CASSRQGTREQYF

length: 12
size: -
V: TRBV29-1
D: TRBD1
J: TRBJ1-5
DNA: TGCAGCGCCGGACAGGGCAATCAGCCCCAGCATTTT
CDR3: CSAGQGNQPQHF

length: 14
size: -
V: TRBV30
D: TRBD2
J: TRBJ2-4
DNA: TGTGCCTGGAGTCATAGCGGGGGAGGAGACATTCAGTACTTC
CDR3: CAWSHSGGGDIQYF

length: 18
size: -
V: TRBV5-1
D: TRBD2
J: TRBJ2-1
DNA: TGCGCCAGCAGCTTGGTCACTAGCGGGAGGGACCCCTACAATGAGCAGTTCTTC
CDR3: CASSLVTSGRDPYNEQFF

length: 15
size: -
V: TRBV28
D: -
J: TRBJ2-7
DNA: TGTGCCAGCAGACCACAGGGTACCGGAAGAAACGAGCAGTACTTC
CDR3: CASRPQGTGRNEQYF

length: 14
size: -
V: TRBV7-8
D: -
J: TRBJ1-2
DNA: TGTGCCAGCAGCCCCCAGACATTTAACTATGGCTACACCTTC
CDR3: CASSPQTFNYGYTF

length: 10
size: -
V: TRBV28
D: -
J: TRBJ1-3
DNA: TGTGCCAGCCGTCGGAACACCATATATTTT
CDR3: CASRRNTIYF

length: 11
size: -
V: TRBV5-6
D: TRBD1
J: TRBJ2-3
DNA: TGTGCCAGCAGCAGACAGGGTCCGCAGTATTTT
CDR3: CASSRQGPQYF

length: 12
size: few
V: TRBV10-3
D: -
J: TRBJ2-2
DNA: TGTGCCATCAGTGCCGAGGCGGGGGAGCTGTTTTTT
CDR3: CAISAEAGELFF

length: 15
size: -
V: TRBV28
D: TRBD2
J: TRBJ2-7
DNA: TGTGCCAGCAACCTTAGCGGGAGGGCCAAGTACGAGCAGTACTTC
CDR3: CASNLSGRAKYEQYF

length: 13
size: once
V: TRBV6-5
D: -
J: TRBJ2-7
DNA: TGTGCCAGCAGTTCGGGACATATCTACGAGCAGTACTTC
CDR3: CASSSGHIYEQYF

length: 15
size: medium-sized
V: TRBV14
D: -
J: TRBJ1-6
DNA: TGTGCCAGCAGCCAGGGGGCCCACATCAATTCACCCCTCCACTTT
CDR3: CASSQGAHINSPLHF

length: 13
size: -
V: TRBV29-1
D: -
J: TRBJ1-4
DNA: TGCAGCGTTTATCGGGGAGGTAATGAAAAACTGTTTTTT
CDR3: CSVYRGGNEKLFF

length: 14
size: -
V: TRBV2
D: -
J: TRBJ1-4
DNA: TGTGCCAGCAGCTCGGACAGCCGAGCCGAAAAACTGTTTTTT
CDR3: CASSSDSRAEKLFF

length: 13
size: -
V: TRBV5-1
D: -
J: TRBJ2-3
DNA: TGCGCCAGCAGGCCACGACTAGGAGATACGCAGTATTTT
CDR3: CASRPRLGDTQYF

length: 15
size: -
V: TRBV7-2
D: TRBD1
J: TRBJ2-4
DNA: TGTGCCAGCAGCCTGGGACAGGGCGACAAAAACATTCAGTACTTC
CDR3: CASSLGQGDKNIQYF

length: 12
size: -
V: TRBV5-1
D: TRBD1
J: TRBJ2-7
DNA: TGCGCCAGCAGCTTGGACAGGGGCGAGCAGTACTTC
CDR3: CASSLDRGEQYF

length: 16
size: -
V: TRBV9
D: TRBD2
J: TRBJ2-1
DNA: TGTGCCAGCAGCGTGGGGGGGACTAGCGGATACAATGAGCAGTTCTTC
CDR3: CASSVGGTSGYNEQFF

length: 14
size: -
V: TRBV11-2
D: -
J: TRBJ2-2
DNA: TGTGCCAGCAGCTTAAGCAGGGGCCCCGGGGAGCTGTTTTTT
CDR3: CASSLSRGPGELFF

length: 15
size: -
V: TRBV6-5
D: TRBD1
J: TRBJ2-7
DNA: TGTGCCAGCAAAATCCGGGACAGGGGATCTTACGAGCAGTACTTC
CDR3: CASKIRDRGSYEQYF

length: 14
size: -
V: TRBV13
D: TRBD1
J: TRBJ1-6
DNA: TGTGCCAGCAGCTCTAGCGAATCCGGGACAGTCCCCCACTTT
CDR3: CASSSSESGTVPHF

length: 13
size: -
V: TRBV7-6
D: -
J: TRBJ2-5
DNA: TGTGCCAGCAGCTCTGACCGGCGGGGCACCCAGTACTTC
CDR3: CASSSDRRGTQYF

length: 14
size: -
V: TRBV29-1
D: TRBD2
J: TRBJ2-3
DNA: TGCAGCTGCCTGATCGGGGGGATTGCAGATACGCAGTATTTT
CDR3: CSCLIGGIADTQYF

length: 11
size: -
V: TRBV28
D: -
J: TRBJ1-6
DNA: TGTGCCAGCAGCTCGGACAGCGGGGCAAACTTT
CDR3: CASSSDSGANF

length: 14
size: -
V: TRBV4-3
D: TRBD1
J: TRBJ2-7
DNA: TGCGCCAGCAGCCAAATCCGGGACAGAGGCGAGCAGTACTTC
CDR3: CASSQIRDRGEQYF

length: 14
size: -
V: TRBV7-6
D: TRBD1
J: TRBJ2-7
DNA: TGTGCCAGCAGCCCGGGACAGGGGGCTTACGAGCAGTACTTC
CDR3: CASSPGQGAYEQYF

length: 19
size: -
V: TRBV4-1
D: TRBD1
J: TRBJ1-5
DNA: TGCGCCAGCAGCCAAGCGTCTGGGCGGACAGGGGACGTCAATCAGCCCCAGCATTTT
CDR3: CASSQASGRTGDVNQPQHF

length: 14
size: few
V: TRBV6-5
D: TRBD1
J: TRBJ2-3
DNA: TGTGCCAGCAGGATAACAGGGGAAGGTGATACGCAGTATTTT
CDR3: CASRITGEGDTQYF

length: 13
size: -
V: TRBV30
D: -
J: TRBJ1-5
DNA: TGTGCCTGGAGTGTACAGGAAAATCAGCCCCAGCATTTT
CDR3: CAWSVQENQPQHF

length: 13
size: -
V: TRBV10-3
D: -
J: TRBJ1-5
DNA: TGTGCCATCACTGCCGGACAAAATCAGCCCCAGCATTTT
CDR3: CAITAGQNQPQHF

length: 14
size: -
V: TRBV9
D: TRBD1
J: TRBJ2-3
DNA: TGTGCCAGCAGCGTAGGGCAGGGGGTTGGGACGCAGTATTTT
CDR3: CASSVGQGVGTQYF

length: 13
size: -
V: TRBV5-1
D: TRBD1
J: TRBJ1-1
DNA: TGCGCCAGCAGAGGACAGGGGAACACTGAAGCTTTCTTT
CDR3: CASRGQGNTEAFF

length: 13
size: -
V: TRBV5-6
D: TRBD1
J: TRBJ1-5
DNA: TGTGCCAGCAGCGGGACAGGACATCAGCCCCAGCATTTT
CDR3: CASSGTGHQPQHF

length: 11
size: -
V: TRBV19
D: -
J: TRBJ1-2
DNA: TGTGCCAGCCAGGGGTACTATGGCTACACCTTC
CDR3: CASQGYYGYTF